Listed here is a single TCR beta chain. Its antigen remains unidentified. Some 29,000 T cell genomes (roughly 220 ng DNA) went into each sorted-subset replicate. This table comes from immunoSEQ multiplex PCR, and its TCRdb copy is limited to in-frame clones, with some not included. The profile covers about 1.5 million clones, with around 95% appearing a single time and over 1% taken by the ten largest. Adults of Caucasian background living in Nashville, Tennessee made up all donors. CD45RA-negative memory and CD45RA+ naive subsets were split from the CD4+ cells. This record comes from a study of shared clonotypes between healthy human individuals. Study-wide findings and caveats: Clonotype sharing among the donors was expected to vary with sequencing depth.

Sequencing was done on a sample of naive CD4+ T cells sorted from blood. The subset here: CD45RA+ positively selected. The sequence was collected from a man aged 25-40 years in good health.

The CDR3 here is CASSLDRVLEKLFF. The CDR3 DNA reads TGTGCCAGCAGTCTGGACAGGGTGCTCGAAAAACTGTTTTTT. This chain joins TRBV6-1 and TRBJ1-4; 8 nucleotides line up with TRBD1. J lost 8 bases, V lost 5 bases, and 7 bases had no gene match. CDR3 size: 14 residues. Per germline, CDR1 MNHNS and CDR2 SASEGT.